This note documents a single TCR beta chain sequence. What this receptor recognizes is not known. No base quality values were provided; no much bigger clone lies one nucleotide off. The data originate from a study of cytomegalovirus exposure and HLA in healthy donors (dated by TCRdb to about 2017). About the investigation overall: In an earlier analysis of around 540 of the donors, approximately 260 Gb of sequence data and 100 million or so unique TCR beta sequences from about 190 million T cells were reported. An early release that covered some 630 HLA-typed donors contained 250 to 350 gigabases of sequencing data and tens of millions of unique TCR sequences. Of the roughly 400 genotyped donors, 81% fell in the genetic ancestry cluster associated with self-reported Caucasian donors. The study aimed to test whether cataloging public T cell receptors could reveal signatures of past pathogen exposure. The study profiled the T cell repertoires of around 700 subjects by immunosequencing and related them to cytomegalovirus serostatus. In addition to the first cohort of 650 to 800 subjects, a separate validation cohort of some 120 different subjects was used. High-throughput TCR immunosequencing, statistical association of individual TCRs with disease status, and machine learning were combined to predict cytomegalovirus infection status. In a later analysis, previously published TCR beta repertoires from 670 or so donors were re-analyzed and high-resolution HLA genotyping was added so that TCR occurrence patterns could be studied. The later analysis used no new phenotypic data to find candidate immune exposures, relying instead on TCR beta sequences and their occurrence across donors. An earlier analysis of approximately 640 of the donors applied high-throughput TCR beta sequencing to assess whether each TCR beta V gene segment acted as functional or pseudogenic. Donor age, sex, ethnicity and CMV serostatus were compiled alongside the repertoire data. Genome-wide SNP genotypes for about three fifths of the 666 donors were used in a later genetic analysis, which treated that subset as a discovery cohort. All discovery cohort repertoires had been generated on a single sequencing platform. HLA typing covered class I and class II loci at four-digit resolution. Typing coverage varied by locus: about 629-630 donors for A, B, C, DRB1 and DQB1; under 550 for DQA1; over 600 for DPA1; fewer than 480 for DPB1. Roughly 5 DR-DQ haplotypes were handled as single units for association and clustering, since linkage in the cohort was strong. Among 398 genotyped donors of the cohort, an average of approximately 240,000 unique TCR beta nucleotide sequences were sequenced per donor, roughly 20% of them non-productive.

V is reduced by 1 base and J by 4 bases, leaving a spacing of 11 bases between them. Reading from cysteine to phenylalanine, the CDR3 counts 15 amino acids. Only CDR3 DNA is held: 45 bases, read in frame from base 1. From a lookup of the germline V gene, CDR1 and CDR2 are MDHEN and SYDVKM. Libraries were made using the immunoSEQ multiplex PCR assay. A mixture of 60 forward primers for TCR Vbeta segments and 13 reverse primers for TCR Jbeta segments was used in the multiplex PCR. A multiplex PCR assay on genomic DNA amplified the CDR3 region of rearranged TCR beta genes. Amplified TCR beta libraries were sequenced as 87-base-pair reads on the Illumina HiSeq System. Per the original workflow: A later analysis tallied roughly 76 million unique TCR beta chains across the 640 or so repertoires, and roughly 11 million of those chains were shared by two or more donors. To remove PCR and sequencing errors, raw reads were error-corrected and collapsed into unique sequences using a nearest-neighbor algorithm that merged closely related sequences. V, D and J gene segments were assigned by aligning CDR3 sequences to IMGT reference sequences. Each retained sequence needed at least a six-nucleotide match to both a V gene segment and a J gene segment. Rearrangements were classified as productive when the CDR3 lacked stop codons and remained in frame with V and J, and all other rearrangements were classified as non-productive. CDR3 was defined according to IMGT convention as the region running from the second conserved V-encoded cysteine to the conserved J-encoded phenylalanine. Sequences without an unambiguous match to a single V gene segment were excluded from the earlier analysis of a few hundred of the donors. In an earlier analysis of some 590 of the donors, a V segment was called functional when productive rearrangements were above 56.7%, and segregating when the standard deviation between donors exceeded 5%. A statistical classification framework was developed to diagnose cytomegalovirus status using the catalog of TCR beta chain sequences. A later analysis assigned V and J genes by comparing TCR nucleotide sequences with IMGT/GENE-DB human TR gene sequences. In a later analysis, CDR3 sequences and most-parsimonious VDJ recombination scenarios were assigned using the TCRdist pipeline. A later analysis defined each TCR beta chain by its CDR3 amino acid sequence plus V-gene family, and excluded reads lacking a unique V-gene family. To address suspected cross-contamination and a sequencing artifact, a later analysis removed around 590 highly shared, low-generation-probability nucleotide sequences. For each public chain, a later analysis derived a clonal expansion index from normalized ranks of inferred template counts within each repertoire. A later analysis computed generation probabilities with a VDJ recombination model fitted to out-of-frame rearrangements, and checked the results against IGoR. In a later analysis, TCR-TCR, TCR-HLA and TCR-CMV co-occurrence was scored with hypergeometric tests, and a repertoire-size bias correction was applied to TCR pairs. To estimate false discovery rates, a later analysis permuted the HLA or CMV assignments 20 times. In a later analysis, co-occurring TCRs were grouped with DBSCAN, and TCRdist sequence similarity was added when clustering was performed within HLA-allele-positive subsets. Repertoires with fewer than 30,000 or more than 120,000 public chains were left out of co-occurrence clustering, as were four to six repertoires with anomalous nucleotide sharing. The clones in this table, taken by TCRdb from immuneACCESS, are in-frame only. Not every clone is retained; where verified, under half of the shortfall comes from an unresolved V gene, and the cause of the rest is unknown. V and J calls plus clone size are reproduced from that table; the DNA served to infer D and trimming. The sample table holds some 150,000 clones, of which more than 9.5% were seen once. 1.8% of the sample is in the top ten clones.

Findings and caveats that apply to the study as a whole: The authors suggested that the approach could potentially be extended to other disease states and immunological phenotypes. The classifier was reported to diagnose cytomegalovirus status with high specificity and sensitivity in both the original and validation cohorts. The 87-base-pair reads could not distinguish some IMGT-functional V segments, including TRBV6-2 and TRBV6-3, so those segments were excluded. Because counts were too low, seventeen rarely observed V segments, including chromosome 9 orphons, were excluded from the earlier analysis of 587 of the donors. A later genetic analysis associated a missense DCLRE1C variant with V-gene and J-gene trimming of TCR beta chains, and an independent cohort replicated the association. A later analysis associated about 17,000 TCR beta sequences with specific HLA alleles at a false discovery rate of 0.05. In a later analysis, the rate of TCR association differed among HLA loci, with DRB1 alleles having the most associated TCRs and HLA-C alleles having the fewest. A later analysis found that most CMV-associated TCR beta chains appeared HLA-restricted, with HLA associations seemingly driven largely by CMV exposure. Immune exposure information for the cohort was limited to CMV serostatus. A further reported finding was that TCR beta sequences accurately predicted the HLA-A and HLA-B alleles for most subjects in the first cohort. In this cohort, only TCR beta chains were sequenced, and detectable features were limited by the absence of alpha or paired-chain data. In a later genetic analysis, fewer N-insertions in productive TCRs were reported among donors in an Asian-associated ancestry cluster than the roughly 700-donor mean. According to a later analysis, parvovirus B19, influenza, CMV and Epstein-Barr virus appeared linked to several top co-occurrence clusters. Correlated functional status among segregating V segments might be attributable to linkage disequilibrium, but an unknown experimental factor could not be ruled out. Across donors, most TCR sequences were observed very rarely, whereas some public TCRs were present in many individuals. Strong co-occurrence of HLA alleles, especially DR and DQ, made assigning TCR associations to individual alleles difficult. Broadly in line with IMGT annotations, most TCR beta V segments showed up in productive rearrangements about 87% or about 30% of the time in an earlier analysis of about 500 of the donors. Sequencing depth was assumed to be roughly uniform across donors in the presence/absence analyses, though that assumption may not hold. Because HLA typing was unavailable for some donors at each locus, only the typed subset was used in association tests. The study listed approximately 150 TCR beta chains as associated with cytomegalovirus. A group of highly shared sequence variants was considered likely to be a technical artifact of the sequencing pipeline. In vitro tests confirmed that three of the cytomegalovirus-associated TCR beta chains recognize cytomegalovirus antigens. In a later analysis, HLA-associated TCR beta chains were found to be more clonally expanded and to have lower generation probabilities than equally common non-associated chains.

The cohort was made up of approximately 700 healthy bone marrow donors. At the time of sampling, every cohort member was nominally healthy, though immune exposures that went unrecorded were likely present. The donor tested CMV seronegative and was one of the 352 seronegative cohort members. A peripheral blood sample was collected from each donor, and TCR beta sequencing was performed on peripheral blood mononuclear cells. The Qiagen DNeasy Blood Extraction Kit was used to extract genomic DNA from the blood cell samples. In this chain, TRBV28 is recombined with TRBJ1-5, with TRBD1 as a weak D call on 5 bases. The specimen was PBMCs. This TCR derives from a man in his forties or fifties in good health and CMV-seronegative. The DNA reads TGTGCCAGCAGTTTATATAGGGGCGCAAATCAGCCCCAGCATTTT. The encoded protein is CASSLYRGANQPQHF.